One sample yielded the 10 T cell receptor beta chains listed below, sequenced in a study of graft-versus-host responses after intestinal transplantation. Assay used: immunoSEQ multiplex PCR; TCRdb lists only in-frame clones, some missing. The sample shows approximately 54,000 clones, about 90% of them seen only once. The sequences come from PBMCs, collected roughly 680 days after intestinal transplant. The receptor set was obtained from a human patient who received an intestinal transplant, so some T cells may come from the graft donor.

The chain carries TRBV11-3 and TRBJ1-1, with D possibly being TRBD1 (6 bases). With 0 bases removed from V and 11 bases from J, the gap between germline ends came to 10 bases. The germline V gene encodes CDR1 SGHNT and CDR2 YENEEA. The length of the CDR3 is 12 residues. The CDR3 DNA sequence: TGTGCCAGCAGCTTAGAAGGCGACAGGGCTTTCTTT. This encodes CASSLEGDRAFF.

J is TRBJ1-1 and V is TRBV7-9; D is undetermined. The CDR3 consists of 12 residues. The germline V and J ends were trimmed by 1 base and 11 bases, with 11 bases remaining between them. Germline lookup yields CDR1 SEHNR and CDR2 FQNEAQ (reference sequence). The CDR3 region has the DNA TGTGCCAGCAGCTTAGATTCCGCGCGGGCTTTCTTT. Protein product: CASSLDSARAFF. Full variable domain (outside the CDR3, taken from reference TRBV7-9 and TRBJ1-1): DTGVSQNPRHKITKRGQNVTFRCDPISEHNRLYWYRQTLGQGPEFLTYFQNEAQLEKSRLLSDRFSAERPKGSFSTLEIQRTEQGDSAMYLCASSLDSARAFFGQGTRLTVV.

V usage is TRBV19 and J usage is TRBJ1-4; 7 nucleotides match TRBD1. J lost 3 bases, V lost 5 bases, and 0 bases had no gene match. The CDR3 runs to 13 residues. Germline CDR1 and CDR2: LNHDA and SQIVND (reference sequence). Here the CDR3 DNA reads TGTGCCAGTAGTGACAGGGCTAATGAAAAACTGTTTTTT. It specifies CASSDRANEKLFF.

The chain links TRBV5-4 to TRBJ2-3; 10 positions match TRBD2. The V segment lost 0 bases and the J segment 3 bases; nucleotides outside the gene matches: 10. This CDR3 has 18 residues. Per the germline V gene, CDR1 is SGHNT and CDR2 is YYREEE (reference sequence). Here the CDR3 reads CASSLAAGAGGPTDTQYF. The CDR3 DNA sequence: TGTGCCAGCAGCTTGGCCGCGGGAGCGGGGGGGCCTACAGATACGCAGTATTTT.

V and J are TRBV7-2 and TRBJ2-5; the D is unclear. CDR1 SGHTA and CDR2 FQGNSA come from the germline V gene. V lost 1 base and J 5 bases, leaving 14 bases between the germline ends. The CDR3 sequence is 15 residues long. The DNA of the CDR3 is TGTGCCAGCAGCTTAGTATTTGGGGTTGATGAGACCCAGTACTTC. It translates to CASSLVFGVDETQYF.

The chain recombines TRBV11-1 with TRBJ2-1, with D perhaps TRBD1 (5 bases). The CDR3 runs to 14 residues. Germline CDR1 and CDR2: SGHAT and FQDESV (reference sequence). The V end was cut by 5 bases, the J end by 5 bases, with 13 bases between. The CDR3 bases are TGTGCCAGCAGCGCTACTCCAGGGCACAATGAGCAGTTCTTC. This translates into CASSATPGHNEQFF.

This chain connects TRBV29-1 to TRBJ1-3; D uncertain. V was clipped by 4 bases and J by 3 bases, with 4 bases between them. This CDR3 has 11 residues. CDR1 and CDR2 from the germline V gene are SQVTM and ANQGSEA. In DNA form, the CDR3 reads TGCAGCGTTGTAGTTGGAAACACCATATATTTT. This sequence encodes CSVVVGNTIYF.

This rearrangement joins TRBV5-1 to TRBJ1-1; D may be TRBD1 (5 bases). There are 15 residues in the CDR3. Germline V gene data show CDR1 as SGHRS and CDR2 as YFSETQ. V was shortened by 4 bases and J by 1 base, with 14 bases between the two germline ends. In DNA, the CDR3 is TGCGCCAGCAGCCCAGCGGGACTGGCGAACACTGAAGCTTTCTTT. The encoded protein is CASSPAGLANTEAFF.

As for this clone: The same CDR3 also results from other DNA sequences found in this sample. V gene TRBV5-1 combines with J gene TRBJ2-5; D gene unclear. The germline V gene encodes CDR1 SGHRS and CDR2 YFSETQ. This CDR3 spans 11 amino acids. V was trimmed by 3 bases and J by 2 bases, leaving 2 bases between them. DNA of the CDR3: TGCGCCAGCAGCTCACAAGAGACCCAGTACTTC. Residues: CASSSQETQYF.

This rearrangement joins TRBV19 to TRBJ1-6; 7 bases map to TRBD1. V lost 3 bases to trimming and J lost 8 bases; unmatched junction nucleotides: 7. Per the germline V gene, CDR1 is LNHDA and CDR2 is SQIVND (reference sequence). There are 15 residues in the CDR3. This chain's CDR3 is CASSIGTVGYSPLHF. CDR3 nucleotide sequence: TGTGCCAGTAGTATCGGGACAGTCGGTTATTCACCCCTCCACTTT.